Following are 25 T cell receptor beta chains from one sample sequenced in a study of chemoradiotherapy in HPV16-positive cancers. Produced via immunoSEQ multiplex PCR; TCRdb's table is partial and in-frame only. Of 8,000 to 10,000 clones listed, roughly 84% are singletons. Sequencing used tumor tissue, obtained from a patient who underwent chemoradiotherapy. These receptors originate from a human donor with HPV-associated anogenital cancer.

The genes are TRBV12-5 and TRBJ1-4; unclear D gene. Deletions cut 3 bases from V and 0 bases from J, with 11 bases between. There are 16 residues in the CDR3. Germline CDR1 LGHNT, CDR2 FRNRAP. The CDR3 is CASGFALSATNEKLFF. The CDR3 bases are TGTGCTAGTGGTTTTGCATTATCAGCAACTAATGAAAAACTGTTTTTT.

This sequence joins TRBV4-2 and TRBJ1-1; 7 nucleotides match TRBD1. Germline-derived CDR1 and CDR2 are LGHNA and YNFKEQ. The CDR3 contains 15 residues. V lost 4 bases, J lost 1 base, and 6 bases stayed unmatched. This CDR3 reads CASSPLGGPNTEAFF. The CDR3 DNA is TGTGCCAGCAGCCCCCTAGGGGGCCCGAACACTGAAGCTTTCTTT.

V gene TRBV7-9 combines with J gene TRBJ2-1, with unresolved D. CDR3 length: 13 amino acids. With 3 bases removed from V and 4 bases from J, the gap between germline ends came to 7 bases. The germline gives CDR1 SEHNR, CDR2 FQNEAQ (reference sequence). Written as DNA, the CDR3 is TGTGCCAGCAGCTTGGTCGCTTACAATGAGCAGTTCTTC. Protein: CASSLVAYNEQFF.

This rearrangement joins TRBV5-1 to TRBJ2-1; 7 bases fit TRBD2. The CDR3 covers 15 residues. Germline V gives CDR1 SGHRS, CDR2 YFSETQ. V lost 0 bases to trimming and J lost 5 bases; unmatched junction nucleotides: 5. CDR3 amino acids: CASSLAGGLHNEQFF. The CDR3 bases are TGCGCCAGCAGCTTGGCGGGGGGTCTACACAATGAGCAGTTCTTC. The variable domain in full, completed from reference TRBV5-1 and TRBJ2-1, reads KAGVTQTPRYLIKTRGQQVTLSCSPISGHRSVSWYQQTPGQGLQFLFEYFSETQRNKGNFPGRFSGRQFSNSRSEMNVSTLELGDSALYLCASSLAGGLHNEQFFGPGTRLTVL.

The gene calls are TRBV4-1 and TRBJ2-1; 7 positions match TRBD2. This CDR3 is built from 14 residues. Germline V gives CDR1 MGHRA, CDR2 YSYEKL. V dropped 7 bases and J dropped 6; count of bases not matched to a gene: 9. This CDR3 is CASNRAGDTNEQFF. The CDR3 DNA reads as TGCGCCAGCAACCGGGCGGGAGATACCAATGAGCAGTTCTTC.

This chain uses TRBV9 with TRBJ1-2; 7 nucleotides match TRBD1. V trimming: 0 bases; J trimming: 5 bases; junction bases outside the gene matches: 7. The CDR3 covers 15 residues. Germline CDR1 reads SGDLS; CDR2 reads YYNGEE. The CDR3 loop is CASSVGNRGSYGYTF. For the CDR3, the DNA is TGTGCCAGCAGCGTAGGTAACAGGGGATCGTATGGCTACACCTTC.

The CDR3 loop is CASSLEGTGGMEQYF. CDR3 coding DNA: TGTGCCAGCAGCTTGGAAGGGACAGGGGGTATGGAGCAGTACTTC. The V gene is TRBV11-3, the J gene TRBJ2-7; 11 nucleotides align to TRBD1. The CDR3 has 15 residues. In germline, CDR1 is SGHNT, CDR2 YENEEA. Trimming took 3 bases from V and 7 from J; bases not matched to a gene: 8.

In its sample, this clone was seen once. The rearrangement links TRBV7-3 to TRBJ2-1; 10 positions match TRBD2. Trimming removed 4 bases from V and 3 bases from J; junction bases left unmatched: 3. This CDR3 region has 15 residues. Per germline, CDR1 SGHTA and CDR2 FQGTGA. CDR3 region: CASSYGLADYNEQFF. CDR3 nucleotides: TGTGCCAGCAGCTACGGACTAGCGGACTACAATGAGCAGTTCTTC.

This clone was seen a few times. The rearrangement joins TRBV7-8 to TRBJ1-5; TRBD1 matches at 7 bases. CDR1 is SGHVS, CDR2 FQNEAQ, per germline. The V and J ends lost 5 bases and 3 bases, in that order; junction bases with no gene match: 7. The CDR3 totals 15 residues. CDR3 region: CASSRGTAYNQPQHF. CDR3 DNA sequence: TGTGCCAGCAGCCGCGGGACAGCCTACAATCAGCCCCAGCATTTT.

The rearrangement uses TRBV5-1 and TRBJ2-1, with TRBD1 matching 7 bases. The CDR3 consists of 11 residues. Germline V gene lookup returns CDR1 SGHRS and CDR2 YFSETQ. Trimming cost V 2 bases and J 13 bases; bases outside gene matches: 3. The CDR3 spells CASSLGTDQFF. CDR3 DNA sequence: TGCGCCAGCAGCTTAGGGACAGATCAGTTCTTC.

V usage is TRBV6-6 and J usage is TRBJ2-1; possibly TRBD2 for D (6 bases). The CDR3 extends over 12 amino acids. Trimming removed 6 bases from V and 5 bases from J, with 8 bases in between. Looked up from germline, CDR1 is MNHNY and CDR2 is SVGAGI (reference sequence). CDR3 region: CASRGLDNEQFF. The CDR3 coding sequence is TGTGCCAGCAGGGGACTTGACAATGAGCAGTTCTTC.

V gene TRBV7-2 combines with J gene TRBJ2-2; D is uncertain. The germline V gene encodes CDR1 SGHTA and CDR2 FQGNSA. The CDR3 contains 11 residues. V was clipped by 8 bases and J by 7 bases, with 8 bases between them. The CDR3 loop is CASLKGGELFF. The CDR3 DNA reads as TGTGCCAGCCTCAAGGGCGGGGAGCTGTTTTTT.

As concerns this clone: One end of the junction does not line up with germline, which may come from a read error. As DNA, the CDR3 is TGTGCCAGCAGCACCCAAGGAAATCCTCTCTTT. Translated: CASSTQGNPLF. The chain has TRBV7-9 and TRBJ1-1; no clear D gene. The CDR3 spans 11 residues. Germline lookup yields CDR1 SEHNR and CDR2 FQNEAQ (reference sequence).

The chain joins TRBV6-5 to TRBJ2-1; no clear D. Germline lookup yields CDR1 MNHEY and CDR2 SVGAGI. Trimming took 3 bases from V and 2 from J, leaving 11 bases between them. The CDR3 consists of 15 residues. CDR3 nucleotides: TGTGCCAGCAGTTATGAAGCTTCGGCCTACAATGAGCAGTTCTTC. Amino acid sequence: CASSYEASAYNEQFF.

This sequence joins TRBV12-5 and TRBJ1-5; no clear D gene. The ends were cut back, 1 base at V and 1 base at J, with 2 bases in the middle. The CDR3 contains 13 residues. CDR1 is LGHNT and CDR2 is FRNRAP in the germline V gene. The chain's CDR3 is CASGLGSNQPQHF. The CDR3 nucleotides read TGTGCTAGTGGTTTGGGAAGCAATCAGCCCCAGCATTTT.

V is TRBV7-3 and J is TRBJ2-7; D may match TRBD1 or TRBD2 (5 bases each). Trimming removed 5 bases at V and 6 bases at J, with 14 bases between. The V gene's germline CDR1 is SGHTA and CDR2 FQGTGA. The CDR3 contains 13 residues. The CDR3 sequence is CASSPGTAGEQYF. The CDR3 nucleotides are TGTGCCAGCAGCCCCGGGACCGCGGGCGAGCAGTACTTC.

This sequence joins TRBV11-2 and TRBJ2-7, with D perhaps matching TRBD1 (6 bases). V was shortened by 0 bases and J by 7 bases, with 16 bases between the two germline ends. CDR1 and CDR2 from the germline V gene are SGHAT and FQNNGV. The CDR3 totals 15 residues. The CDR3 protein is CASSLEGRGGWEQYF. CDR3 coding DNA: TGTGCCAGCAGCTTAGAGGGCAGGGGCGGGTGGGAGCAGTACTTC. The whole variable domain, remainder taken from reference TRBV11-2 and TRBJ2-7, is EAGVAQSPRYKIIEKRQSVAFWCNPISGHATLYWYQQILGQGPKLLIQFQNNGVVDDSQLPKDRFSAERLKGVDSTLKIQPAKLEDSAVYLCASSLEGRGGWEQYFGPGTRLTVT.

As DNA, the CDR3 is TGTGCCAGCAGCCCACCGAGGACAGGAGCTAACTATGGCTACACCTTC. It codes for CASSPPRTGANYGYTF. The V and J genes are TRBV5-4 and TRBJ1-2; 7 nucleotides match TRBD1. This CDR3 region has 16 residues. V gave up 4 bases and J gave up 0 bases; unmatched junction bases: 9. Germline CDR1 reads SGHNT; CDR2 reads YYREEE (reference sequence).

This rearrangement joins TRBV5-1 to TRBJ2-1; 13 nucleotides line up with TRBD2. CDR1 and CDR2 from the germline V gene are SGHRS and YFSETQ. This CDR3 has 15 residues. J lost 9 bases, V lost 4 bases, and 7 bases had no gene match. The CDR3 DNA sequence: TGCGCCAGCAGCCATGGACTAGCGGGAGTCATTGAGCAGTTCTTC. Encoded protein: CASSHGLAGVIEQFF. The variable domain in full, with the rest retrieved from reference TRBV5-1 and TRBJ2-1, is KAGVTQTPRYLIKTRGQQVTLSCSPISGHRSVSWYQQTPGQGLQFLFEYFSETQRNKGNFPGRFSGRQFSNSRSEMNVSTLELGDSALYLCASSHGLAGVIEQFFGPGTRLTVL.

The V gene is TRBV28, the J gene TRBJ1-5; no clear D gene. Germline V gives CDR1 MDHEN, CDR2 SYDVKM. The CDR3 loop spans 16 amino acids. Trimming left V 1 base short and J 0 bases short, with 10 bases between. DNA of the CDR3: TGTGCCAGCAGTTTATATCGGTCCCTTAGCAATCAGCCCCAGCATTTT. Translation gives CASSLYRSLSNQPQHF. The entire variable domain, with the rest obtained from reference TRBV28 and TRBJ1-5, is as follows: DVKVTQSSRYLVKRTGEKVFLECVQDMDHENMFWYRQDPGLGLRLIYFSYDVKMKEKGDIPEGYSVSREKKERFSLILESASTNQTSMYLCASSLYRSLSNQPQHFGDGTRLSIL.

Worth noting for this clone: The sample holds other DNA sequences that translate to the same CDR3. CDR3 amino acids: CASSRDYNTGELFF. In DNA, the CDR3 is TGTGCCAGCAGTCGGGACTACAACACCGGGGAGCTGTTTTTT. This sequence joins TRBV6-5 and TRBJ2-2, with 7 bases that match TRBD2. Germline CDR1 reads MNHEY; CDR2 reads SVGAGI. J gave up 2 bases and V 5 bases, and 2 bases lay outside the gene matches. CDR3 length: 14 amino acids.

V is TRBV30 and J is TRBJ1-1, with no clear D. This CDR3 is built from 12 residues. Trimming took 0 bases from V and 3 from J, leaving 5 bases between them. In germline, CDR1 is GTSNPN, CDR2 SVGIG (reference sequence). CDR3 nucleotides: TGTGCCTGGAGTGTACGGTACACTGAAGCTTTCTTT. Protein product: CAWSVRYTEAFF.

This clone was observed once. The V gene is TRBV19, the J gene TRBJ2-4; TRBD2 is a possible D gene (6 bases). Deletions cut 0 bases from V and 8 bases from J, with 14 bases between. Germline lookup yields CDR1 LNHDA and CDR2 SQIVND (reference sequence). The length of the CDR3 is 15 residues. The CDR3 spells CASSIDQGGVDIQYF. The CDR3 DNA reads TGTGCCAGTAGTATAGACCAGGGAGGAGTTGACATTCAGTACTTC.

In DNA, the CDR3 is TGTGCCAGCAGTTCCGGACAGGTCGGTCAGCCCCAGCATTTT. Residues: CASSSGQVGQPQHF. The gene calls are TRBV6-5 and TRBJ1-5, with TRBD1 matching over 7 bases. Per germline, CDR1 MNHEY and CDR2 SVGAGI. V lost 4 bases and J lost 6; bases outside the gene matches: 6. This CDR3 is built from 14 residues.

The chain employs TRBV19 and TRBJ1-3; tentative D call: TRBD1 (6 bases). CDR3 length equals 15 residues. V lost 8 bases to trimming and J lost 4 bases, with 18 bases between them. CDR1 is LNHDA and CDR2 is SQIVND in the germline V gene (reference sequence). The CDR3, as DNA: TGTGCCAGTCGACCGTTGACAGGTGCGGGAAACACCATATATTTT. Translating it yields CASRPLTGAGNTIYF.